This T cell receptor (beta chain) comes out of a study of blood T cell repertoires in COVID-19. Study summary: Sites in the United States, Italy and Spain provided acute and convalescent COVID-19 samples. From T cells, B-cell-depleted T cells, or PBMCs came the material, which was cDNA or gDNA.

Original analysis: From reference gene primer amplification, estimates of nucleated cell counts were derived. This table comes from immunoSEQ multiplex PCR, and its TCRdb copy is limited to in-frame clones, with some not included. V and J calls and clone size are copied from that table; D and trimming were computed from the DNA. The table has under 300,000 clones, about 83% seen once. V was clipped by 3 bases and J by 8 bases, with 9 bases between them. Germline V gene sequence: CDR1 SGHNT, CDR2 YYREEE (reference sequence). CDR3 length: 12 amino acids. This TCR was sampled from an elderly man with acute or convalescent COVID-19. This chain joins TRBV5-4 and TRBJ2-1, with D hard to call. Specimen: peripheral blood. CDR3: CASSSTRDEQFF. The CDR3 DNA follows: TGTGCCAGCAGCTCAACCCGCGATGAGCAGTTCTTC.